Each of the 28 T cell receptor beta chains below was sequenced from the same sample in a study of T cells in Graves' hyperthyroidism and ophthalmopathy. RNA transcripts gave rise to amplified TCR beta CDR3 regions. The TCR CDR3 was amplified in a first-round RT-PCR using the HTBI primer set. TCRdb independently ran MiXCR on the multiplex PCR reads; one entry per CDR3 protein. The sample comprises 500,000 or so distinct CDR3 sequences, about 16% of which are singletons, and about 29% rests with the top ten. Sequences were obtained from blood. All receptors come from a woman in her twenties or thirties with Graves' ophthalmopathy.

This clonotype came up a few times. V usage is TRBV6-5 and J usage is TRBJ2-7, with D possibly matching TRBD2 (6 bases). This CDR3 has 13 residues. V lost 2 bases, J lost 4 bases, and 9 bases lay in between. The germline CDR1 and CDR2 sequences are MNHEY and SVGAGI. CDR3 DNA sequence: TGTGCCAGCAGTTACGGGGGGTGGTACGAGCAGTACTTC. This gives the protein CASSYGGWYEQYF.

CDR3 region: CASSLVGTGNYEQYF. In DNA, the CDR3 is TGTGCCAGCAGCTTAGTAGGGACAGGGAACTACGAGCAGTACTTC. V and J are TRBV11-2 and TRBJ2-7, with 9 bases that match TRBD1. From germline, CDR1 is SGHAT and CDR2 FQNNGV. After removal of 1 base from V and 3 bases from J, the junction contained 4 bases not matched to a gene. This CDR3 spans 15 amino acids.

The chain combines TRBV9 with TRBJ2-5; D is perhaps TRBD2 (6 bases). V was trimmed by 0 bases and J by 5 bases, leaving 11 bases between them. CDR3 size: 14 residues. Germline V gives CDR1 SGDLS, CDR2 YYNGEE. The CDR3 spells CASSVALALETQYF. As DNA, the CDR3 is TGTGCCAGCAGCGTAGCGCTAGCGCTGGAGACCCAGTACTTC. The full variable domain, completed using reference TRBV9 and TRBJ2-5, is DSGVTQTPKHLITATGQRVTLRCSPRSGDLSVYWYQQSLDQGLQFLIQYYNGEERAKGNILERFSAQQFPDLHSELNLSSLELGDSALYFCASSVALALETQYFGPGTRLLVL.

In this sample, this clonotype turned up many times. The rearrangement joins TRBV12-3 or TRBV12-4 to TRBJ2-5; 7 nucleotides match TRBD1. V trimming: 5 bases; J trimming: 2 bases; junction bases outside the gene matches: 5. The CDR3 contains 14 residues. DNA for the CDR3: TGTGCCAGCAGTCGTCAGGGGGAGCAAGAGACCCAGTACTTC. Amino acids: CASSRQGEQETQYF.

At least ten counts were recorded for this clonotype. The chain employs TRBV6-5 and TRBJ1-1, with a tentative D call TRBD1 (6 bases). Germline lookup yields CDR1 MNHEY and CDR2 SVGAGI. V lost 5 bases and J 1 base, leaving 14 bases between the germline ends. The CDR3 is made up of 15 amino acids. This CDR3 is CASSHPGEGNTEAFF. Here the CDR3 DNA reads TGTGCCAGCAGTCATCCAGGGGAAGGGAACACTGAAGCTTTCTTT.

This clonotype was detected a few times. The V and J genes are TRBV7-9 and TRBJ2-1, with D possibly being TRBD1 or TRBD2 (5 bases each). The CDR3 covers 14 residues. CDR1 and CDR2 (germline): SEHNR, FQNEAQ (reference sequence). Trimming shortened V by 7 bases and J by 12 bases, and 22 bases separated the two germline ends. CDR3 in DNA: TGTGCCAGCAAGACTAACCCACAGGCAATGCGGCAGTTCTTC. This sequence encodes CASKTNPQAMRQFF.

This clonotype appeared many times. The gene calls are TRBV15 and TRBJ1-5; possibly TRBD1 for D (5 bases). Germline V gene data show CDR1 as LNHNV and CDR2 as YYDKDF (reference sequence). This CDR3 is 15 amino acids long. V dropped 5 bases and J dropped 3 bases, with 14 bases sitting between them. The CDR3 sequence: CATSSRDGYNQPQHF. Here the CDR3 DNA reads TGTGCCACCAGCTCCCGGGACGGCTACAATCAGCCCCAGCATTTT. Based on the CDR3 plus reference TRBV15 and TRBJ1-5, the full variable domain is DAMVIQNPRYQVTQFGKPVTLSCSQTLNHNVMYWYQQKSSQAPKLLFHYYDKDFNNEADTPDNFQSRRPNTSFCFLDIRSPGLGDTAMYLCATSSRDGYNQPQHFGDGTRLSIL.

This chain links TRBV2 with TRBJ1-5; 11 bases fit TRBD1. The ends lost 6 bases at V and 8 bases at J; junction bases unmatched: 9. Germline values: CDR1 SNHLY, CDR2 FYNNEI. The CDR3 has 15 residues. In DNA, the CDR3 is TGTGCCAGCAGCGGGACAGGGGGAGTCAAGAAGCCCCAGCATTTT. The encoded protein is CASSGTGGVKKPQHF.

This clonotype appeared a few times. V usage is TRBV9 and J usage is TRBJ1-1; 7 bases are a match to TRBD1. CDR1 is SGDLS, CDR2 YYNGEE, per germline. Germline trimming cut 4 bases from V and 3 bases from J; bases unmatched to any gene: 9. The CDR3 has 15 amino acids. The CDR3 spells CASSPIQGGDTEAFF. CDR3 DNA sequence: TGTGCCAGCAGCCCCATCCAAGGGGGCGACACTGAAGCTTTCTTT.

In its sample, this clonotype was seen many times. This sequence joins TRBV20-1 and TRBJ1-5; maybe TRBD1 (5 bases). The CDR3 length is 14 residues. Germline V gives CDR1 DFQATT, CDR2 SNEGSKA (reference sequence). V was trimmed by 0 bases and J by 7 bases, leaving 13 bases between them. The CDR3 sequence: CSARDFWGSQPQHF. The CDR3 nucleotides read TGCAGTGCTAGAGATTTTTGGGGGAGCCAGCCCCAGCATTTT.

This clonotype was seen repeatedly, ten times or more. The chain is built from TRBV19 and TRBJ2-6; the D is unclear. In germline, CDR1 is LNHDA, CDR2 SQIVND (reference sequence). Trimming stripped 9 bases from V and 0 bases from J, with 12 bases between. This CDR3 is 15 amino acids long. The CDR3 region is CASCDGYSGANVLTF. The CDR3 DNA reads as TGTGCCAGCTGCGACGGCTACTCTGGGGCCAACGTCCTGACTTTC. The whole variable domain, remainder taken from reference TRBV19 and TRBJ2-6, is DGGITQSPKYLFRKEGQNVTLSCEQNLNHDAMYWYRQDPGQGLRLIYYSQIVNDFQKGDIAEGYSVSREKKESFPLTVTSAQKNPTAFYLCASCDGYSGANVLTFGAGSRLTVL.

This clonotype was recorded at least ten times. The V and J genes are TRBV6-2 or TRBV6-3 and TRBJ2-7; the D gene is possibly TRBD2 (6 bases). Between the trimmed V and J ends, which lost 7 bases and 1 base, there was a span of 11 bases. Germline CDR1 reads MNHEY; CDR2 reads SVGEGT. The CDR3 runs 13 residues. CDR3 bases: TGTGCCAGCAAGGTTCGGGAGTCCTACGAGCAGTACTTC. Residues: CASKVRESYEQYF.

This chain links TRBV10-3 with TRBJ2-1, with 9 bases aligning to TRBD2. Germline V gene sequence: CDR1 ENHRY, CDR2 SYGVKD. The CDR3 extends over 15 amino acids. Unmatched junction bases numbered 9, after V lost 7 bases and J lost 5 bases. CDR3 protein: CAINGAGGRNNEQFF. For the CDR3, the DNA is TGTGCCATCAATGGAGCGGGGGGAAGGAACAATGAGCAGTTCTTC.

This clonotype was observed many times. The CDR3 region has the DNA TGTGCCAGCGCGTTGGGAGGGGGTGGTGAAAAACTGTTTTTT. Residues: CASALGGGGEKLFF. The chain carries TRBV28 and TRBJ1-4, with a weak D call TRBD1 (6 bases). The germline V gene encodes CDR1 MDHEN and CDR2 SYDVKM. The CDR3 spans 14 residues. Between the trimmed V and J ends, which lost 8 bases and 7 bases, there was a span of 17 bases.

This clonotype showed up many times. The chain combines TRBV7-9 with TRBJ2-5, with 7 bases fitting TRBD2. J gave up 5 bases and V 5 bases, and 8 bases lay outside the gene matches. The CDR3 spans 14 residues. The germline CDR1 and CDR2 sequences are SEHNR and FQNEAQ (reference sequence). This CDR3 is CASSPRGDGETQYF. CDR3 DNA: TGTGCCAGCAGCCCCCGGGGGGATGGGGAGACCCAGTACTTC.

At least ten counts were recorded for this clonotype. The CDR3 spells CASRVDRGKRNTEAFF. The CDR3 DNA follows: TGTGCCAGCAGGGTAGACAGGGGAAAGCGGAACACTGAAGCTTTCTTT. The chain couples TRBV6-1 to TRBJ1-1; 8 bases agree with TRBD1. CDR3 length: 16 residues. Per the germline V gene, CDR1 is MNHNS and CDR2 is SASEGT. V trimming: 6 bases; J trimming: 1 base; junction bases outside the gene matches: 10.

The V gene is TRBV29-1, the J gene TRBJ2-1; D not resolved. The V gene's germline CDR1 is SQVTM and CDR2 ANQGSEA. The CDR3 contains 12 residues. Trimming cost V 1 base and J 8 bases, with 9 bases left between them. CDR3 coding DNA: TGCAGCGTTGAAGTGGACGTCGATGAGCAGTTCTTC. Protein sequence: CSVEVDVDEQFF.

This clonotype was picked up many times. The chain combines TRBV10-3 with TRBJ2-1; possibly TRBD1 or TRBD2 for D (5 bases each). The V end lost 6 bases, the J end lost 4 bases, and 16 bases lay between the germline ends. The CDR3 runs to 15 residues. In germline, CDR1 is ENHRY, CDR2 SYGVKD. CDR3 residues: CAISPNQRGYNEQFF. In nucleotides, the CDR3 is TGTGCCATCAGCCCGAATCAGAGGGGTTACAATGAGCAGTTCTTC.

The chain uses TRBV7-8 and TRBJ1-6; maybe TRBD1 (6 bases). Germline loops: CDR1 SGHVS, CDR2 FQNEAQ. The V end lost 3 bases, the J end lost 6 bases, and 12 bases lay between the germline ends. The CDR3 runs 15 residues. CDR3 in amino acids: CASSFDGQFNSPLHF. CDR3 nucleotides: TGTGCCAGCAGCTTTGATGGACAGTTTAATTCACCCCTCCACTTT. The full variable domain, completed using reference TRBV7-8 and TRBJ1-6, is GAGVSQSPRYKVAKRGQDVALRCDPISGHVSLFWYQQALGQGPEFLTYFQNEAQLDKSGLPSDRFFAERPEGSVSTLKIQRTQQEDSAVYLCASSFDGQFNSPLHFGNGTRLTVT.

The table lists this clonotype with many counts. This sequence joins TRBV24-1 and TRBJ2-2; 7 nucleotides agree with TRBD1. CDR3 length: 13 amino acids. Germline CDR1 reads KGHDR; CDR2 reads SFDVKD. Trimming at V came to 12 bases and at J to 7 bases, leaving 10 bases not matched to a gene. The DNA for the CDR3 is TGTGCCGCCCGAAGAGGGGGCAGCGGGGAGCTGTTTTTT. Translated, it gives CAARRGGSGELFF.

The sample holds many counts of this clonotype. The genes are TRBV30 and TRBJ1-4; no firm D call. The V gene lost 4 bases and the J gene lost 1 base, with 13 bases spanning the gap. The germline CDR1 and CDR2 sequences are GTSNPN and SVGIG (reference sequence). The length of the CDR3 is 15 residues. The DNA of the CDR3 is TGTGCCTGGAATGCCTATTATGGAACTAATGAAAAACTGTTTTTT. It translates to CAWNAYYGTNEKLFF.

The chain has TRBV20-1 and TRBJ1-1; TRBD1 is a possible D gene (6 bases). Between the trimmed V and J ends, which lost 3 bases and 1 base, there was a span of 12 bases. Germline CDR1 and CDR2: DFQATT and SNEGSKA (reference sequence). The CDR3 has 14 amino acids. CDR3 sequence: CSARPGAGNTEAFF. As DNA, the CDR3 is TGCAGTGCTAGGCCGGGGGCGGGGAACACTGAAGCTTTCTTT.

This clonotype was seen repeatedly, ten times or more. CDR3 residues: CASSLAVSDSSYEQYF. The CDR3 DNA sequence: TGCGCCAGCAGCTTGGCCGTATCGGATAGCTCCTACGAGCAGTACTTC. The chain recombines TRBV5-1 with TRBJ2-7, with unresolved D. Trimming removed 0 bases from V and 0 bases from J, with 13 bases in between. CDR1 is SGHRS, CDR2 YFSETQ, per germline. This CDR3 is built from 16 residues.

This clonotype has at least ten counts. The chain combines TRBV7-8 with TRBJ1-1; 9 bases align to TRBD1. CDR1 is SGHVS and CDR2 is FQNEAQ in the germline V gene. CDR3 length: 14 residues. Losses at the gene ends were 3 bases for V and 5 bases for J; bases not matched to a gene: 4. The CDR3 DNA is TGTGCCAGCAGCTTGAACAGGGGGCTGACTGAAGCTTTCTTT. Amino acids: CASSLNRGLTEAFF.

This clonotype was found many times. This chain connects TRBV30 to TRBJ2-7, with D possibly TRBD2 on 6 matching bases. The length of the CDR3 is 14 residues. Germline CDR1 reads GTSNPN; CDR2 reads SVGIG (reference sequence). V lost 2 bases and J 4 bases, leaving 15 bases between the germline ends. The CDR3 protein is CAWSSGAGWYEQYF. The CDR3 bases are TGTGCCTGGAGTTCGGGAGCGGGTTGGTACGAGCAGTACTTC.

The chain carries TRBV20-1 and TRBJ1-6; 8 bases fit TRBD1. The length of the CDR3 is 14 residues. The germline V gene encodes CDR1 DFQATT and CDR2 SNEGSKA (reference sequence). The ends lost 2 bases at V and 11 bases at J; junction bases unmatched: 8. The CDR3 coding sequence is TGCAGTGCTAGACTTGGACAGGGCATGGCACCCCTCCACTTT. This codes for CSARLGQGMAPLHF.

This clonotype has at least ten counts. The V call is TRBV5-1, the J call TRBJ2-3, with D uncertain. V lost 0 bases to trimming and J lost 0 bases, with 8 bases between them. Per germline, CDR1 SGHRS and CDR2 YFSETQ. The CDR3 runs 15 residues. CDR3 DNA: TGCGCCAGCAGCTTGGACAGCGCAAGCACAGATACGCAGTATTTT. Translation gives CASSLDSASTDTQYF.

This clonotype was counted at least ten times. The gene calls are TRBV20-1 and TRBJ2-7; TRBD1 matches 10 bases. J was trimmed by 6 bases and V by 8 bases; bases with no gene match: 7. CDR1 and CDR2 from the germline V gene are DFQATT and SNEGSKA (reference sequence). The CDR3 is 12 amino acids. DNA for the CDR3: TGCAGTACACGACAGGGGGCGCTCGAGCAGTACTTC. This encodes CSTRQGALEQYF.